The next 2 T cell receptor beta chains were all read from a single sample in a study of shared clonotypes between healthy human individuals. Method: immunoSEQ multiplex PCR; TCRdb's copy keeps in-frame clones and lacks some. Of under 2,500,000 clones listed, more than 90% are singletons. Material for sequencing was naive CD4+ T cells sorted from blood. Subset reported: CD45RA+ positively selected. The receptors here all came from a man aged 18-30 years in good health.

The chain links TRBV5-1 to TRBJ1-3; D uncertain. The CDR3 has 14 residues. Germline-derived CDR1 and CDR2 are SGHRS and YFSETQ. V was pared by 3 bases and J by 0 bases, with 7 bases between. In nucleotides, the CDR3 is TGCGCCAGCAGCTCGGGAAACTCTGGAAACACCATATATTTT. Encoded protein: CASSSGNSGNTIYF. Full variable domain (rest looked up from reference TRBV5-1 and TRBJ1-3): KAGVTQTPRYLIKTRGQQVTLSCSPISGHRSVSWYQQTPGQGLQFLFEYFSETQRNKGNFPGRFSGRQFSNSRSEMNVSTLELGDSALYLCASSSGNSGNTIYFGEGSWLTVV.

This sequence joins TRBV25-1 and TRBJ1-3; D is unclear. The CDR3 has 17 amino acids. The germline V gene has CDR1 MGHDK and CDR2 SYGVNS. Between the trimmed V and J ends, which lost 1 base and 0 bases, there was a span of 13 bases. The CDR3 is CASSELGEASSGNTIYF. The CDR3 bases are TGTGCCAGCAGTGAATTGGGTGAGGCATCCTCTGGAAACACCATATATTTT.